Below, 17 T cell receptor beta chains from the same sample are listed, as sequenced in a study of cytomegalovirus exposure and HLA in healthy donors. The PCR had 60 Vbeta and 13 Jbeta primers. Only in-frame clones appear in the TCRdb table, and some are missing; sequencing was by immunoSEQ multiplex PCR. The sample holds around 140,000 clones, approximately 80% seen once. The sample comprised PBMCs. These receptors were collected from a woman aged 18-35 years in good health and CMV-seropositive.

This clone was found a few times. The rearrangement joins TRBV9 to TRBJ2-6; 8 positions agree with TRBD2. The CDR3 consists of 15 residues. Per the germline V gene, CDR1 is SGDLS and CDR2 is YYNGEE. The V and J ends lost 3 bases and 2 bases, in that order; junction bases with no gene match: 1. DNA for the CDR3: TGTGCCAGCAGCGCGGGGGGGGCTGGGGCCAACGTCCTGACTTTC. Translating gives CASSAGGAGANVLTF.

The chain uses TRBV5-1 and TRBJ2-5; 9 nucleotides agree with TRBD2. This CDR3 comprises 15 residues. J was trimmed by 10 bases and V by 4 bases; bases with no gene match: 14. Looked up from germline, CDR1 is SGHRS and CDR2 is YFSETQ. In DNA, the CDR3 is TGCGCCAGCAGCGTCCTAGCGGGGTATCCTGGAGACCAGTACTTC. Protein sequence: CASSVLAGYPGDQYF.

The chain links TRBV7-2 to TRBJ2-1; 8 nucleotides line up with TRBD2. Per the germline V gene, CDR1 is SGHTA and CDR2 is FQGNSA. The junction had 9 bases not matched to a gene; V was cut back by 6 bases and J by 5 bases. The CDR3 totals 15 residues. The CDR3 DNA is TGTGCCAGCAGGACAAGCGGGGGAGCTCACAATGAGCAGTTCTTC. Amino acid sequence: CASRTSGGAHNEQFF. The full variable domain, rest sourced from reference TRBV7-2 and TRBJ2-1, is GAGVSQSPSNKVTEKGKDVELRCDPISGHTALYWYRQSLGQGLEFLIYFQGNSAPDKSGLPSDRFSAERTGGSVSTLTIQRTQQEDSAVYLCASRTSGGAHNEQFFGPGTRLTVL.

The gene calls are TRBV10-2 and TRBJ1-5; no definite D call. Germline loops: CDR1 WSHSY, CDR2 SAAADI. Between the trimmed V and J ends, which lost 3 bases and 4 bases, there was a span of 7 bases. This CDR3 contains 13 residues. CDR3 loop: CASSDTENQPQHF. CDR3 nucleotide sequence: TGCGCCAGCAGTGACACAGAGAATCAGCCCCAGCATTTT.

This chain links TRBV4-3 with TRBJ1-2; 7 bases line up with TRBD1. CDR1 and CDR2 (germline): LGHNA, YSLEER. The J segment lost 0 bases and the V segment lost 4 bases, leaving 5 bases of the junction unmatched. The CDR3 runs to 15 residues. CDR3 region: CASSLGQVSNYGYTF. DNA of the CDR3: TGCGCCAGCAGCCTAGGACAGGTTTCTAACTATGGCTACACCTTC.

The chain links TRBV4-1 to TRBJ2-4, with TRBD2 identical over 9 bases. The V gene end was trimmed by 3 bases and the J gene end by 8 bases; junction bases not matched to a gene: 14. The V gene's germline CDR1 is MGHRA and CDR2 YSYEKL. The CDR3 spans 17 residues. CDR3 sequence: CASSHGAGGPGLDIQYF. CDR3 nucleotide sequence: TGCGCCAGCAGCCACGGAGCGGGGGGTCCTGGTTTGGACATTCAGTACTTC.

This rearrangement joins TRBV4-1 to TRBJ1-2; 11 bases fit TRBD1. V was clipped by 0 bases and J by 8 bases; unmatched bases: 8. Per germline, CDR1 MGHRA and CDR2 YSYEKL. There are 16 residues in the CDR3. The CDR3 bases are TGCGCCAGCAGCCAAGAGGGGACAGGGGGACGAGGGGGCTACACCTTC. It specifies CASSQEGTGGRGGYTF.

V is TRBV4-2 and J is TRBJ2-7, with D possibly matching TRBD2 (7 bases). V gave up 5 bases and J gave up 6 bases, with 23 bases separating them. Germline V CDR1 and CDR2: LGHNA, YNFKEQ. This CDR3 is built from 16 residues. The CDR3 DNA sequence: TGTGCCAGCAGCAAAAGCCGGGGGGCGGGTCTTTTCGAGCAGTACTTC. This codes for CASSKSRGAGLFEQYF.

The V and J genes are TRBV6-1 and TRBJ1-1; D perhaps matches TRBD1 (5 bases). The CDR3 spans 15 residues. The germline V gene has CDR1 MNHNS and CDR2 SASEGT. V lost 4 bases to trimming and J lost 0 bases, with 12 bases between them. The CDR3 here is CASSGGWGVNTEAFF. The CDR3 DNA reads TGTGCCAGCAGTGGCGGCTGGGGGGTGAACACTGAAGCTTTCTTT.

The V call is TRBV4-1, the J call TRBJ2-7; 9 nucleotides match TRBD1. Germline V gives CDR1 MGHRA, CDR2 YSYEKL. This CDR3 has 15 amino acids. Trimming at V came to 2 bases and at J to 4 bases, leaving 6 bases not matched to a gene. CDR3 sequence: CASSQPGTGRYEQYF. CDR3 in DNA: TGCGCCAGCAGCCAACCCGGGACAGGGAGGTACGAGCAGTACTTC.

A word on this clone: A read error may produce the germline difference seen at one junction end. This chain connects TRBV13 to TRBJ2-7; the match to TRBD1 covers 11 bases. Germline values: CDR1 PRHDT, CDR2 FYEKMQ (reference sequence). This CDR3 is built from 15 residues. CDR3 protein: CASRLGGTGGYEQYF. CDR3 in DNA: TGTGCCAGCAGATTAGGGGGGACAGGGGGGTACGAGCAGTACTTC. Combining the CDR3 with reference TRBV13 and TRBJ2-7 gives the whole variable domain AAGVIQSPRHLIKEKRETATLKCYPIPRHDTVYWYQQGPGQDPQFLISFYEKMQSDKGSIPDRFSAQQFSDYHSELNMSSLELGDSALYFCASRLGGTGGYEQYFGPGTRLTVT.

This rearrangement joins TRBV28 to TRBJ2-7, with 8 bases identical to TRBD2. Germline CDR1 reads MDHEN; CDR2 reads SYDVKM. The CDR3 runs 12 residues. The V and J ends lost 4 bases and 12 bases, in that order; junction bases with no gene match: 8. The DNA of the CDR3 is TGTGCCAGCAGTTCGGGACTAGAAGGGCGGTACTTC. This encodes CASSSGLEGRYF.

This chain uses TRBV13 with TRBJ2-1, with a tentative D call TRBD1 (6 bases). The CDR3 sequence is 12 residues long. V was clipped by 3 bases and J by 7 bases, with 7 bases between them. Germline CDR1 is PRHDT and CDR2 is FYEKMQ (reference sequence). CDR3 DNA: TGTGCCAGCAGCTTCGACAGGAATGAGCAGTTCTTC. As protein: CASSFDRNEQFF.

This chain links TRBV18 with TRBJ1-3; no clear D. Germline V gene sequence: CDR1 KGHSH, CDR2 LQKENI. Trimming cost V 6 bases and J 0 bases, with 9 bases left between them. This CDR3 region has 14 residues. The CDR3 here is CASSQSYSGNTIYF. The CDR3 DNA is TGTGCCAGCTCCCAGTCGTACTCTGGAAACACCATATATTTT.

The chain has TRBV5-6 and TRBJ2-1; TRBD2 matches 13 bases. Germline CDR1 reads SGHDT; CDR2 reads YYEEEE. With 6 bases clipped from V and 0 bases from J, the junction kept 12 bases outside the gene matches. There are 19 residues in the CDR3. CDR3 in DNA: TGTGCCAGCACTAAAAAACTAGCGGGGGGGTATAGCTCCTACAATGAGCAGTTCTTC. Translating it yields CASTKKLAGGYSSYNEQFF.

This clone turned up a few times. The chain carries TRBV5-5 and TRBJ2-2; TRBD1 agrees at 7 bases. Germline lookup yields CDR1 SGHKS and CDR2 YYEKEE (reference sequence). Trimming at V came to 1 base and at J to 4 bases, leaving 1 base not matched to a gene. This CDR3 is 14 amino acids long. The chain's CDR3 is CASSLRTGTGELFF. DNA for the CDR3: TGTGCCAGCAGCTTGCGGACAGGCACCGGGGAGCTGTTTTTT.

This clone was picked up a small number of times. Here the CDR3 omits its conserved ending phenylalanine or tryptophan, so a read error is the likely source. The DNA for the CDR3 is TGTGCCAGCAGCGTCCACAGGGATTCACCCCTCCACTGT. Translating gives CASSVHRDSPLHC. This chain connects TRBV11-3 to TRBJ1-6, with D possibly being TRBD1 (6 bases). Trimming removed 5 bases at V and 8 bases at J, with 10 bases between. The CDR3 is 13 amino acids. Germline V gives CDR1 SGHNT, CDR2 YENEEA.